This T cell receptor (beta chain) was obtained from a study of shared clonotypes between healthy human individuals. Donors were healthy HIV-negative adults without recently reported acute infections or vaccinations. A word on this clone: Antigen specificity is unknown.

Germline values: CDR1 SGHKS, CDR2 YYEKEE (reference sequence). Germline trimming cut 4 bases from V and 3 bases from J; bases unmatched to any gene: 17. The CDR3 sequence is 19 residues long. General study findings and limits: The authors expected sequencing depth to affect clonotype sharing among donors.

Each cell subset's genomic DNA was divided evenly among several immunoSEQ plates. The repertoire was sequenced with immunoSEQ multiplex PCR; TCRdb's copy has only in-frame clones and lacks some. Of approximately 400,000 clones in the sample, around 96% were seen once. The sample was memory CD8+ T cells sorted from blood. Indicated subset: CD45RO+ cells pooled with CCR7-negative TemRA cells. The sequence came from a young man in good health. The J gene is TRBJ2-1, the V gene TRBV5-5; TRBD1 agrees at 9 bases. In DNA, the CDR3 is TGTGCCAGCAGCCGCCGGACAGGGGCCCCAGGGAGCGGCTACAATGAGCAGTTCTTC. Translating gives CASSRRTGAPGSGYNEQFF.